One and the same sample provided the 18 T cell receptor beta chains below, sequenced in a study of blood T cell repertoires in COVID-19. Profiling relied on immunoSEQ multiplex PCR, and the TCRdb table lists in-frame clones only, not all of them. Counted here are roughly 130,000 clones, 88% occurring once; the ten biggest clones make up 2.5% to 3%. The sample comprised peripheral blood. Every receptor here comes from a human donor with COVID-19, enrolled during active disease. The donor label of this sample is uncertain.

The chain carries TRBV10-3 and TRBJ1-1; 7 bases map to TRBD1. V gave up 7 bases and J gave up 0 bases; unmatched junction bases: 5. CDR3 length: 14 residues. CDR1 and CDR2 from the germline V gene are ENHRY and SYGVKD. This CDR3 is CAINPGQLNTEAFF. For the CDR3, the DNA is TGTGCCATCAACCCGGGACAGTTGAACACTGAAGCTTTCTTT.

The chain joins TRBV3-1 (or the pseudogene TRBV3-2) to TRBJ2-7, with 11 positions matching TRBD1. The trim removed 6 bases at V and 4 bases at J, leaving 2 bases unmatched. The CDR3 spans 13 residues. Germline-derived CDR1 and CDR2 are LGHDT and YNNKEL (reference sequence). CDR3 loop: CASRGTGGYEQYF. The DNA for the CDR3 is TGTGCCAGCAGAGGGACAGGGGGATACGAGCAGTACTTC.

V and J are TRBV7-9 and TRBJ2-1; 7 bases line up with TRBD2. This CDR3 spans 15 amino acids. With 3 bases clipped from V and 2 bases from J, the junction kept 4 bases outside the gene matches. The V gene's germline CDR1 is SEHNR and CDR2 FQNEAQ (reference sequence). The CDR3 DNA follows: TGTGCCAGCAGCTTTCGAGCGGGGCCCTACAATGAGCAGTTCTTC. Its protein is CASSFRAGPYNEQFF.

This clone occurred once. V is TRBV7-6 and J is TRBJ1-3; 8 bases are shared with TRBD1. The length of the CDR3 is 16 residues. CDR1 and CDR2 from the germline V gene are SGHVS and FNYEAQ. J gave up 3 bases and V 2 bases, and 6 bases lay outside the gene matches. CDR3 sequence reads: CASSLRPQGDGNTIYF. CDR3 coding DNA: TGTGCCAGCAGCTTAAGACCACAGGGGGATGGAAACACCATATATTTT.

The chain uses TRBV3-1 (or the pseudogene TRBV3-2) and TRBJ2-7; possible D gene TRBD2, 5 bases. V dropped 0 bases and J dropped 5 bases, with 14 bases sitting between them. CDR3 length equals 15 residues. CDR1 LGHDT and CDR2 YNNKEL come from the germline V gene (reference sequence). This chain's CDR3 is CASSQDSGIRHEQYF. As DNA, the CDR3 is TGTGCCAGCAGCCAAGATTCGGGGATCCGTCACGAGCAGTACTTC.

The rearrangement links TRBV5-1 to TRBJ1-5; 7 bases align to TRBD1. The germline V gene has CDR1 SGHRS and CDR2 YFSETQ. CDR3 length: 15 residues. V dropped 4 bases and J dropped 6; count of bases not matched to a gene: 10. In nucleotides, the CDR3 is TGCGCCAGCAGCCCCACAGGGGAAGGGGGTCAGCCCCAGCATTTT. It is translated as CASSPTGEGGQPQHF.

This sequence joins TRBV23-1 and TRBJ2-7; tentatively, D is TRBD1 (7 bases). TRBV23-1 is identified as an open reading frame with a role that is uncertain. The CDR3 sequence is 18 residues long. Trimming shortened V by 6 bases and J by 2 bases, and 26 bases separated the two germline ends. This chain's CDR3 is CASSWDGQVRTIPYEQYF. As DNA, the CDR3 is TGCGCCAGCAGCTGGGATGGACAGGTGAGGACTATACCCTACGAGCAGTACTTC.

The chain couples TRBV9 to TRBJ1-2; a possible D gene is TRBD1 (5 bases). The V end lost 5 bases, the J end lost 8 bases, and 25 bases lay between the germline ends. CDR1 is SGDLS, CDR2 YYNGEE, per germline. The CDR3 loop spans 16 amino acids. The CDR3 DNA follows: TGTGCCAGCAGTCGAGCTGAAGGGGCGATTCGTATGGGCTACACCTTC. Its protein product is CASSRAEGAIRMGYTF.

This chain connects TRBV3-1 (or the pseudogene TRBV3-2) to TRBJ2-7, with 8 nucleotides matching TRBD1. The CDR3 length is 13 residues. Per the germline V gene, CDR1 is LGHDT and CDR2 is YNNKEL (reference sequence). The ends lost 4 bases at V and 3 bases at J; junction bases unmatched: 2. CDR3 sequence: CASSRTGIYEQYF. The CDR3 region has the DNA TGTGCCAGCAGCCGGACAGGGATCTACGAGCAGTACTTC.

The chain combines TRBV9 with TRBJ1-5; D call uncertain. V lost 0 bases to trimming and J lost 6 bases, with 10 bases between them. Germline assignment: CDR1 SGDLS and CDR2 YYNGEE. The CDR3 consists of 14 residues. This CDR3 is CASSVAGSGQPQHF. The CDR3 DNA is TGTGCCAGCAGCGTAGCCGGGTCGGGTCAGCCCCAGCATTTT.

The chain employs TRBV13 and TRBJ1-2; 7 bases map to TRBD1. With 6 bases clipped from V and 4 bases from J, the junction kept 5 bases outside the gene matches. CDR3 length: 13 residues. Per germline, CDR1 PRHDT and CDR2 FYEKMQ (reference sequence). The CDR3 DNA sequence: TGTGCCAGCAGAGGACAGGACCTCTATGGCTACACCTTC. Protein: CASRGQDLYGYTF.

The V gene is TRBV2, the J gene TRBJ1-2; D is perhaps TRBD1 (6 bases). The CDR3 length is 13 residues. V dropped 7 bases and J dropped 4 bases, with 13 bases sitting between them. Germline V CDR1 and CDR2: SNHLY, FYNNEI. Here the CDR3 reads CASTIQGFYGYTF. CDR3 bases: TGTGCCAGCACTATACAGGGTTTCTATGGCTACACCTTC.

The rearrangement links TRBV30 to TRBJ1-2, with D maybe TRBD1 (5 bases). Germline CDR1 and CDR2: GTSNPN and SVGIG (reference sequence). This CDR3 is 11 amino acids long. V lost 1 base and J 7 bases, leaving 7 bases between the germline ends. The DNA for the CDR3 is TGTGCCTGGAGTGAAGGGGTTGGCTACACCTTC. It is translated as CAWSEGVGYTF.

Only a few counts were recorded for this clone. The CDR3 reads CASNDRPTEAFF. The CDR3 DNA follows: TGTGCCAGCAACGACAGACCCACTGAAGCTTTCTTT. The genes are TRBV6-5 and TRBJ1-1; a weak D match, TRBD1 (5 bases). The CDR3 loop spans 12 amino acids. Germline V gives CDR1 MNHEY, CDR2 SVGAGI. Trimming cost V 7 bases and J 4 bases, with 10 bases left between them.

This chain uses TRBV19 with TRBJ1-2; TRBD1 agrees at 7 bases. Per germline, CDR1 LNHDA and CDR2 SQIVND (reference sequence). After removal of 9 bases from V and 4 bases from J, the junction contained 5 bases not matched to a gene. The CDR3 spans 12 residues. The CDR3 loop is CASGGQSYGYTF. The CDR3 region has the DNA TGTGCCAGCGGGGGACAGAGCTATGGCTACACCTTC.

The chain couples TRBV5-5 to TRBJ1-5; 9 bases are shared with TRBD1. Germline V gene lookup returns CDR1 SGHKS and CDR2 YYEKEE (reference sequence). V shed 3 bases, J shed 3 bases, and the junction held 10 bases outside the gene matches. The CDR3 has 17 residues. The CDR3, as DNA: TGTGCCAGCAGCTCATCCCGGGACAGGGCCAACAATCAGCCCCAGCATTTT. Encoded protein: CASSSSRDRANNQPQHF. The full variable domain, with the rest looked up from reference TRBV5-5 and TRBJ1-5, is DAGVTQSPTHLIKTRGQQVTLRCSPISGHKSVSWYQQVLGQGPQFIFQYYEKEERGRGNFPDRFSARQFPNYSSELNVNALLLGDSALYLCASSSSRDRANNQPQHFGDGTRLSIL.

V and J are TRBV7-9 and TRBJ1-6, with TRBD1 matching over 7 bases. The CDR3 totals 14 residues. CDR1 is SEHNR and CDR2 is FQNEAQ in the germline V gene (reference sequence). J gave up 7 bases and V 7 bases, and 7 bases lay outside the gene matches. This chain's CDR3 is CASNAQGPNSPLHF. The CDR3 DNA reads as TGTGCCAGCAACGCACAGGGGCCAAATTCACCCCTCCACTTT.

The chain links TRBV6-6 to TRBJ1-4; D not resolved. CDR3 length: 12 amino acids. The germline V gene encodes CDR1 MNHNY and CDR2 SVGAGI (reference sequence). The V gene lost 1 base and the J gene lost 8 bases, with 5 bases spanning the gap. The CDR3 region has the DNA TGTGCCAGCAGTTACTTGGCCGAAAAACTGTTTTTT. This codes for CASSYLAEKLFF.